Listed below are T cell receptor beta chains from one sample, sequenced in a study of blood T cell repertoires in COVID-19. Measured with immunoSEQ multiplex PCR; TCRdb has only the in-frame clones, and not every one. The sample includes fewer than 130,000 clones, 80% to 90% of them seen just once. The sequenced sample was peripheral blood. These receptors originate from a human donor in a cohort sampled during active COVID-19. Both conserved end residues are part of each CDR3. A D gene is named only where the DNA matches it firmly. The size entry is marked missing in some rows and otherwise reads once, few, many or a size class.

clone_size j_call d_call v_call cdr3_nt cdr3_aa
NA TRBJ2-1 NA TRBV6-5 TGTGCCAGCAGTTACTCGGGCGGGGCTGAGCAGTTCTTC CASSYSGGAEQFF
NA TRBJ2-2 NA TRBV11-2 TGTGCCAGCAGCTCGTCGGTGAACACCGGGGAGCTGTTTTTT CASSSSVNTGELFF
NA TRBJ2-7 TRBD1 TRBV6-2/TRBV6-3 TGTGCCAGCAGTAACAGGGGGCCCACTCGGGAGCAGTACTTC CASSNRGPTREQYF
NA TRBJ2-2 NA TRBV10-3 TGTGCCATCAGTGACCTCCGGGGTACCGGGGAGCTGTTTTTT CAISDLRGTGELFF
NA TRBJ1-5 NA TRBV10-2 TGCGCCAGCAGTACTAACAAGGATCAGCCCCAGCATTTT CASSTNKDQPQHF
NA TRBJ1-2 TRBD1 TRBV6-5 TGTGCCAGCAGCAACACGCCACAGGGGACGGGCGGCTACACCTTC CASSNTPQGTGGYTF
NA TRBJ2-2 TRBD2 TRBV19 TGTGCCAGTAGCCTAGCGGGGGCCCTCACCGGGGAGCTGTTTTTT CASSLAGALTGELFF
NA TRBJ2-2 NA TRBV20-1 TGCAGTGCTAGTCCTTTTCGGAGAACCGGGGAGCTGTTTTTT CSASPFRRTGELFF
NA TRBJ2-1 TRBD2 TRBV2 TGTGCCAGCAGTGAAGCGGTTTCGAGCGGGGGCCACTACAATGAGCAGTTCTTC CASSEAVSSGGHYNEQFF
NA TRBJ1-5 TRBD1 TRBV6-6 TGTGCCAGCGGGACAGGGGGCCAAGATCAGCCCCAGCATTTT CASGTGGQDQPQHF
NA TRBJ2-2 NA TRBV5-1 TGCGCCAGCAGCATACGACCGGGCACCGGGGAGCTGTTTTTT CASSIRPGTGELFF
NA TRBJ2-3 NA TRBV4-2 TGTGCCAGCAGCCCAAGCGATATGGGTACGCAGTATTTT CASSPSDMGTQYF
NA TRBJ2-3 TRBD1 TRBV5-4 TGTGCCAGCGAGGGGACAGGGTACACAGATACGCAGTATTTT CASEGTGYTDTQYF
NA TRBJ2-1 NA TRBV6-5 TGTGCCAGCAGTTATCCGGAGGCGGATGAGCAGTTCTTC CASSYPEADEQFF
NA TRBJ2-1 TRBD2 TRBV18 TGTGCCAGCTCACCGATCCTAGCGGGAGCCCCCAATGAGCAGTTCTTC CASSPILAGAPNEQFF
NA TRBJ2-1 TRBD2 TRBV7-2 TGTGCCAGCAGCAAGAACGCGGGGGGGGCCTACAATGAGCAGTTCTTC CASSKNAGGAYNEQFF
NA TRBJ2-2 TRBD1 TRBV30 TGTGCCTGGACCGGGACAGGGGTGAGCTCCGGGGAGCTGTTTTTT CAWTGTGVSSGELFF
NA TRBJ1-5 TRBD1 TRBV18 TGTGCCAGCTCACCCACCGGGACAGGCAATCAGCCCCAGCATTTT CASSPTGTGNQPQHF
NA TRBJ2-3 NA TRBV6-5 TGTGCCAGCGGGAGGTTGTCGGGGCCAGATACGCAGTATTTT CASGRLSGPDTQYF
NA TRBJ2-5 NA TRBV6-5 TGTGCCAGCAGTCACATGACAGGCCTGCGAGAGACCCAGTACTTC CASSHMTGLRETQYF
NA TRBJ2-7 NA TRBV7-9 TGTGCCAGCAGCTTAACCGGGTCGGCCTACGAGCAGTACTTC CASSLTGSAYEQYF
NA TRBJ2-6 NA TRBV30 TGTGCCTTCGGGAAGGGAAGCTCTGGGGCCAACGTCCTGACTTTC CAFGKGSSGANVLTF
NA TRBJ2-4 NA TRBV27 TGTGCCAGCAGCCGTGGGACTCGGAACATTCAGTACTTC CASSRGTRNIQYF
few TRBJ1-1 NA TRBV28 TGTGCCAGCAGTTTAGAGATCATGAACACTGAAGCTTTCTTT CASSLEIMNTEAFF
NA TRBJ2-3 NA TRBV24-1 TGTGCCACCAGTGATTTAAAGCAGGGTAGCACAGATACGCAGTATTTT CATSDLKQGSTDTQYF
NA TRBJ2-7 NA TRBV18 TGTGCCAGCTCACGATCGCAGGGCCGGCAGTACTTC CASSRSQGRQYF
NA TRBJ2-5 TRBD2 TRBV7-8 TGTGCCAGCAGCCCCCGGGAGGGAGGAGAGACCCAGTACTTC CASSPREGGETQYF
NA TRBJ2-1 NA TRBV6-4 TGTGCCAGCAGTGACTTACTAGGATCGAATGAGCAGTTCTTC CASSDLLGSNEQFF
NA TRBJ1-1 NA TRBV10-3 TGTGCCACCACCACGTCGAGGGATGCGTCTGAAGCTTTCTTT CATTTSRDASEAFF